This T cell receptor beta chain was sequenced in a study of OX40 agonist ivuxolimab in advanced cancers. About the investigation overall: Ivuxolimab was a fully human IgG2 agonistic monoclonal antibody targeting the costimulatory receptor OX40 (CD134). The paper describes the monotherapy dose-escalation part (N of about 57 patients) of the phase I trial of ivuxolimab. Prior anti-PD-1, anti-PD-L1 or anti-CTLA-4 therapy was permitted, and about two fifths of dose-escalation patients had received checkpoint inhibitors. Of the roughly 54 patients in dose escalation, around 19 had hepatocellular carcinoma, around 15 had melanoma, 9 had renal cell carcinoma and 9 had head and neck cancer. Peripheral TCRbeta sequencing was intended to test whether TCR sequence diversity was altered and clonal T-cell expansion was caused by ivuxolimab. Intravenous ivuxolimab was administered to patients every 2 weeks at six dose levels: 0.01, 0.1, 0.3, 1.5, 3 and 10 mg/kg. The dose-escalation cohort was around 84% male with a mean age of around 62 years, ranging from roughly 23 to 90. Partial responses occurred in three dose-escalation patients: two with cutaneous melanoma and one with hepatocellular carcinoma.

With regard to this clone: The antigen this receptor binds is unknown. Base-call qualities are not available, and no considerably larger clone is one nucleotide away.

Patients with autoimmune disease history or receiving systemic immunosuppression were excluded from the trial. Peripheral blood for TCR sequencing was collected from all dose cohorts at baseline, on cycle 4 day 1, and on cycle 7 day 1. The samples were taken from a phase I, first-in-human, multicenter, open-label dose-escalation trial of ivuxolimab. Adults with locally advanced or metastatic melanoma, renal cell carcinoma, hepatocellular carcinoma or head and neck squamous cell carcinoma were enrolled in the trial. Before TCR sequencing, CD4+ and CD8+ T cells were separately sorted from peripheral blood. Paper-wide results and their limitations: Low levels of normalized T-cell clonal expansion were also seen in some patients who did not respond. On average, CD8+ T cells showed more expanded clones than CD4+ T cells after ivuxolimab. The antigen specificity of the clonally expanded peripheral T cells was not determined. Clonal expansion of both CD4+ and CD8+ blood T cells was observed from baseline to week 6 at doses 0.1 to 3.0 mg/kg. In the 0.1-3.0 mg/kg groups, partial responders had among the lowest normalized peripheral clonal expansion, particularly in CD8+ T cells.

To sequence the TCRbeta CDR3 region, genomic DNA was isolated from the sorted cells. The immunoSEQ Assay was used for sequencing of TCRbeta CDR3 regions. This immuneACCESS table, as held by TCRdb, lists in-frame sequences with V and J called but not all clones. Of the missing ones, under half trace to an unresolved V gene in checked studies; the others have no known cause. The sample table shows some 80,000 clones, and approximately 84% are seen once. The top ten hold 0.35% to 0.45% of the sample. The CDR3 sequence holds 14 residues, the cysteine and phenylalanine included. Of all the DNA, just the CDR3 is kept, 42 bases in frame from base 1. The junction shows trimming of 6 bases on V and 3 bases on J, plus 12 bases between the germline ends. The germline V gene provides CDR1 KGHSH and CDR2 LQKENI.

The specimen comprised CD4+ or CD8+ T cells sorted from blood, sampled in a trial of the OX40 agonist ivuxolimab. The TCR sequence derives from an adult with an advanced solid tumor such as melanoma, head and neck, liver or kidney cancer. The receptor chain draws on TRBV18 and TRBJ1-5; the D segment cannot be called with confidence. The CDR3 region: CASSHEMINQPQHF. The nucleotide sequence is TGTGCCAGCTCCCATGAGATGATCAATCAGCCCCAGCATTTT.